This entry describes one TCR beta chain. The data originate from a study of blood T cell repertoires in COVID-19. Overall study: Sites across the United States, Italy and Spain contributed samples from acute and convalescent COVID-19.

Enrolled through a virtual design, the participants were between 18 and 89 years of age and came from some 25 US areas. Germline loops: CDR1 LGHDT, CDR2 YNNKEL (reference sequence). The V gene end was trimmed by 0 bases and the J gene end by 2 bases; junction bases not matched to a gene: 4. There are 17 residues in the CDR3. The data were produced by immunoSEQ multiplex PCR, yet TCRdb's version contains in-frame clones alone and is incomplete. This table holds 270,000 or so clones, 85% to 90% found once. The sample comprised PBMCs or T cells enriched from blood (not recorded which). The chain recombines TRBV3-1 (or the pseudogene TRBV3-2) with TRBJ2-6, with 7 bases that match TRBD1. This TCR came from a woman under 40 with acute COVID-19. This chain's CDR3 is CASSQETGLAGANVLTF. For the CDR3, the DNA is TGTGCCAGCAGCCAAGAGACAGGGCTCGCTGGGGCCAACGTCCTGACTTTC.